The 13 T cell receptor beta chains listed next were all sequenced from one sample in a study of T cell responses to AZD1222 COVID-19 vaccine. TCRdb's copy holds only in-frame clones and misses some; the assay was immunoSEQ multiplex PCR. The data contain 100,000 to 150,000 clones, about 93% of them seen just once; the ten biggest clones take up about 5%. Source: peripheral blood, taken on day 0 of AZD1222 vaccination. These receptors all come from an adult in good health.

V and J are TRBV7-2 and TRBJ2-7; 8 bases match TRBD1. CDR3 length: 15 amino acids. From germline, CDR1 is SGHTA and CDR2 FQGNSA. The junction had 7 bases not matched to a gene; V was cut back by 6 bases and J by 0 bases. Written as DNA, the CDR3 is TGTGCCAGCAGGTTACAGGGGGTTCCCTCCTACGAGCAGTACTTC. Protein sequence: CASRLQGVPSYEQYF. Full variable domain (rest looked up from reference TRBV7-2 and TRBJ2-7): GAGVSQSPSNKVTEKGKDVELRCDPISGHTALYWYRQSLGQGLEFLIYFQGNSAPDKSGLPSDRFSAERTGGSVSTLTIQRTQQEDSAVYLCASRLQGVPSYEQYFGPGTRLTVT.

The chain combines TRBV7-2 with TRBJ1-4; D gene uncertain. Germline CDR1 SGHTA, CDR2 FQGNSA. The CDR3 covers 13 residues. The V and J ends lost 1 base and 7 bases respectively, with 7 bases between them. The CDR3 region has the DNA TGTGCCAGCAGCTTAGTAGAGGGTGAAAAACTGTTTTTT. Amino acid sequence: CASSLVEGEKLFF.

The V call is TRBV11-2, the J call TRBJ2-7, with TRBD2 identical over 11 bases. The ends lost 5 bases at V and 3 bases at J; junction bases unmatched: 3. Germline CDR1 and CDR2: SGHAT and FQNNGV. This CDR3 region has 14 residues. The CDR3 spells CASSRGLAGYEQYF. CDR3 bases: TGTGCCAGCAGCCGCGGACTAGCGGGCTACGAGCAGTACTTC.

V usage is TRBV11-2 and J usage is TRBJ1-1; D unresolved. Looked up from germline, CDR1 is SGHAT and CDR2 is FQNNGV. Trimming cost V 5 bases and J 0 bases, with 16 bases left between them. This CDR3 has 16 amino acids. The CDR3 loop is CASSPLGQIMNTEAFF. The CDR3 DNA is TGTGCCAGCAGCCCCCTAGGGCAGATAATGAACACTGAAGCTTTCTTT.

This sequence joins TRBV5-1 and TRBJ1-1; D unclear. In germline, CDR1 is SGHRS, CDR2 YFSETQ. The CDR3 is 13 residues long. Between the trimmed V and J ends, which lost 0 bases and 4 bases, there was a span of 7 bases. DNA of the CDR3: TGCGCCAGCAGCTTGGGGACGACCACTGAAGCTTTCTTT. This codes for CASSLGTTTEAFF.

The rearrangement links TRBV5-4 to TRBJ2-5; 7 nucleotides match TRBD1. The V segment lost 3 bases and the J segment 3 bases; nucleotides outside the gene matches: 2. CDR1 and CDR2 (germline): SGHNT, YYREEE (reference sequence). This CDR3 spans 13 amino acids. This CDR3 reads CASSYGTEETQYF. For the CDR3, the DNA is TGTGCCAGCAGCTATGGGACAGAAGAGACCCAGTACTTC.

CDR3 coding DNA: TGCGCCAGCAAGATCGAGGACGAAGGCTACGAGCAGTACTTC. It is translated as CASKIEDEGYEQYF. The chain links TRBV5-1 to TRBJ2-7; D gene uncertain. Germline lookup yields CDR1 SGHRS and CDR2 YFSETQ. V was clipped by 6 bases and J by 3 bases, with 16 bases between them. CDR3 length: 14 residues.

The chain combines TRBV19 with TRBJ1-2, with D perhaps TRBD1 (5 bases). In germline, CDR1 is LNHDA, CDR2 SQIVND (reference sequence). Trimming left V 5 bases short and J 4 bases short, with 14 bases between. This CDR3 has 14 amino acids. CDR3 loop: CASSPQTEPYGYTF. As DNA, the CDR3 is TGTGCCAGTAGTCCCCAGACAGAGCCCTATGGCTACACCTTC. Variable domain in full (rest from reference TRBV19 and TRBJ1-2): DGGITQSPKYLFRKEGQNVTLSCEQNLNHDAMYWYRQDPGQGLRLIYYSQIVNDFQKGDIAEGYSVSREKKESFPLTVTSAQKNPTAFYLCASSPQTEPYGYTFGSGTRLTVV.

This chain links TRBV9 with TRBJ2-2; the match to TRBD2 covers 7 bases. With 0 bases clipped from V and 5 bases from J, the junction kept 7 bases outside the gene matches. The CDR3 is made up of 16 amino acids. From germline, CDR1 is SGDLS and CDR2 YYNGEE. The DNA for the CDR3 is TGTGCCAGCAGCGTAGGGAGTTCAGCGGGAACCGGGGAGCTGTTTTTT. Translated, it gives CASSVGSSAGTGELFF.

The chain couples TRBV12-3 or TRBV12-4 to TRBJ2-5; no definite D call. The V end was cut by 2 bases, the J end by 7 bases, with 8 bases between. The CDR3 extends over 12 amino acids. The CDR3 bases are TGTGCCAGCAGTTTAATCTCCCGGACCCAGTACTTC. Translation: CASSLISRTQYF.

The gene calls are TRBV13 and TRBJ2-3, with TRBD1 identical over 10 bases. V was clipped by 5 bases and J by 4 bases; unmatched bases: 15. CDR3 length: 18 residues. From germline, CDR1 is PRHDT and CDR2 FYEKMQ (reference sequence). CDR3 residues: CASSHPAWRQGASDTQYF. The DNA for the CDR3 is TGTGCCAGCAGCCATCCCGCGTGGCGACAGGGGGCATCAGATACGCAGTATTTT.

The chain recombines TRBV28 with TRBJ1-1, with D maybe TRBD1 (5 bases). The V end was cut by 8 bases, the J end by 1 base, with 5 bases between. Germline lookup yields CDR1 MDHEN and CDR2 SYDVKM. This CDR3 has 11 residues. The CDR3 region has the DNA TGTGCCAGCCAGGGGAACACTGAAGCTTTCTTT. It specifies CASQGNTEAFF.

This rearrangement joins TRBV7-2 to TRBJ1-2, with TRBD1 as a possible D gene (5 bases). The CDR3 covers 12 residues. The germline V and J ends were trimmed by 6 bases and 8 bases, with 13 bases remaining between them. Germline CDR1 is SGHTA and CDR2 is FQGNSA. CDR3 sequence reads: CASRIWGYGYTF. Written as DNA, the CDR3 is TGTGCCAGCAGAATCTGGGGGTACGGCTACACCTTC.